The 3 T cell receptor beta chains below come from one sample, sequenced in a study of CD8 T cells in ankylosing spondylitis. Study-wide results and limits: In ankylosing spondylitis blood, a motif of roughly eight highly homologous TCR beta variants appeared characteristic.

For these receptors, no antigen is known. TCRdb re-called the 5' RACE reads through MiXCR, storing one row per CDR3 protein. The sample holds a few hundred thousand distinct CDR3 sequences; 8% are singletons and the top ten take less than 15%. The specimen sequenced was blood, either unsorted or a sorted T cell fraction (not recorded which). Source of these receptors: a male donor with ankylosing spondylitis.

The chain has TRBV3-1 and TRBJ1-6; 7 bases agree with TRBD1. Germline CDR1 reads LGHDT; CDR2 reads YNNKEL (reference sequence). The ends lost 3 bases at V and 6 bases at J; junction bases unmatched: 8. The CDR3 covers 16 residues. CDR3 amino acids: CASSHALQGTNSPLHF. The DNA of the CDR3 is TGTGCCAGCAGCCACGCATTACAGGGGACTAATTCACCCCTCCACTTT.

This clonotype was seen only a few times. The chain recombines TRBV20-1 with TRBJ2-1; a weak D match, TRBD2 (5 bases). The CDR3 covers 16 residues. V was cut by 1 base and J by 9 bases, with 22 bases left in between. The germline V gene has CDR1 DFQATT and CDR2 SNEGSKA (reference sequence). The CDR3 spells CSARGIVYLLEGEQFF. The CDR3 DNA is TGCAGTGCTAGAGGTATCGTCTACCTATTAGAGGGTGAGCAGTTCTTC.

The chain joins TRBV5-1 to TRBJ2-7, with unresolved D. With 1 base removed from V and 7 bases from J, the gap between germline ends came to 21 bases. CDR1 and CDR2 from the germline V gene are SGHRS and YFSETQ. The CDR3 contains 16 residues. The CDR3 bases are TGCGCCAGCAGCTTGTCGCCCCGTTCGGGCCTAGAGGAGCAGTACTTC. This sequence encodes CASSLSPRSGLEEQYF.